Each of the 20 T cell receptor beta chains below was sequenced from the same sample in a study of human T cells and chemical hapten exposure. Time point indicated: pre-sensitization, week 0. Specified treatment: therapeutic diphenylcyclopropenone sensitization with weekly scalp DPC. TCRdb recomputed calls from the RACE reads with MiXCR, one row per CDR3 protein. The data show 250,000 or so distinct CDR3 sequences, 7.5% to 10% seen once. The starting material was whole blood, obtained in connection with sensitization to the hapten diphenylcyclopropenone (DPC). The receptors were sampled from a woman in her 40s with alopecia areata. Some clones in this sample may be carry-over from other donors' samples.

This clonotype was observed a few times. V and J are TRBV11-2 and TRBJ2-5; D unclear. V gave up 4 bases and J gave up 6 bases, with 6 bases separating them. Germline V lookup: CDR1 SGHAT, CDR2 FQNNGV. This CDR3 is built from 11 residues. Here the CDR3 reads CASSSSQTQYF. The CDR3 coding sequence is TGTGCCAGCAGCTCGTCGCAGACCCAGTACTTC.

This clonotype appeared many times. CDR3 loop: CASSVAWDIQYEQYF. CDR3 sequence (DNA): TGTGCCAGCAGCGTAGCCTGGGACATCCAGTACGAGCAGTACTTC. The chain is built from TRBV9 and TRBJ2-7; D is perhaps TRBD1 (6 bases). V was trimmed by 0 bases and J by 4 bases, leaving 14 bases between them. This CDR3 comprises 15 residues. Germline values: CDR1 SGDLS, CDR2 YYNGEE.

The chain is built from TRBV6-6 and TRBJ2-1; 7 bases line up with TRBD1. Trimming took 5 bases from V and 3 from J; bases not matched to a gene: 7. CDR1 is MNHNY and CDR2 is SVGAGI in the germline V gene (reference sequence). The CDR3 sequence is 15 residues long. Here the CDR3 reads CASSPRQGIYNEQFF. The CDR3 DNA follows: TGTGCCAGCAGTCCCCGACAGGGTATCTACAATGAGCAGTTCTTC.

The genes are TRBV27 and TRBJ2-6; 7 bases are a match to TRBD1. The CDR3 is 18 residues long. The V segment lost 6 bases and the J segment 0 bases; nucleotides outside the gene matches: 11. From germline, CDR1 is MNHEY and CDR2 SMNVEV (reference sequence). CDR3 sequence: CASSPTGTDISGANVLTF. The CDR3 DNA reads TGTGCCAGCAGCCCTACCGGGACAGACATCTCTGGGGCCAACGTCCTGACTTTC. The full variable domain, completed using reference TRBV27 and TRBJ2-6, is EAQVTQNPRYLITVTGKKLTVTCSQNMNHEYMSWYRQDPGLGLRQIYYSMNVEVTDKGDVPEGYKVSRKEKRNFPLILESPSPNQTSLYFCASSPTGTDISGANVLTFGAGSRLTVL.

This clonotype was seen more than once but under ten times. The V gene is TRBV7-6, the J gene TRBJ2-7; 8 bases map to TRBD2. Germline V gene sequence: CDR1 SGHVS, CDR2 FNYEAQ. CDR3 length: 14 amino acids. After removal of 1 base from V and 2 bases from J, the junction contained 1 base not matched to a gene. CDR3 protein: CASSLVGGAYEQYF. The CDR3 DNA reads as TGTGCCAGCAGCTTAGTCGGGGGGGCCTACGAGCAGTACTTC.

CDR3 protein: CASSLGYRQASGEQYF. The CDR3, as DNA: TGTGCCAGCAGCTTAGGTTATAGACAGGCTTCGGGGGAGCAGTACTTC. The V and J genes are TRBV7-6 and TRBJ2-7, with TRBD1 as a possible D gene (6 bases). The CDR3 has 16 amino acids. Germline CDR1 reads SGHVS; CDR2 reads FNYEAQ. Trimming stripped 1 base from V and 7 bases from J, with 20 bases between.

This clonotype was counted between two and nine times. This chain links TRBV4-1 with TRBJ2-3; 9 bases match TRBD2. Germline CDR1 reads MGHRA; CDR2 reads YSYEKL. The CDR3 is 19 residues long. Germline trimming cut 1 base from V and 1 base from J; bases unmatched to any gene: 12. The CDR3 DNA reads TGCGCCAGCAGCCAAGTCTGGGGTAGCGGGAGAGTTGGCACAGATACGCAGTATTTT. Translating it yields CASSQVWGSGRVGTDTQYF.

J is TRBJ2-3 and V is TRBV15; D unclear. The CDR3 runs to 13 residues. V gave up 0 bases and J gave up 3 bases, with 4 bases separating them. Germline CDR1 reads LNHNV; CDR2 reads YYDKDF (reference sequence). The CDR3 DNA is TGTGCCACCAGCAGAGATAGGACAGATACGCAGTATTTT. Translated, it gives CATSRDRTDTQYF.

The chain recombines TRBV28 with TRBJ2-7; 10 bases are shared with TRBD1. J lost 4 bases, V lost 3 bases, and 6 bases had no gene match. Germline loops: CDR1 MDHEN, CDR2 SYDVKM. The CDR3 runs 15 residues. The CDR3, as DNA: TGTGCCAGCAGTTTGCCCGGGGACAGGGGATACGAGCAGTACTTC. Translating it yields CASSLPGDRGYEQYF.

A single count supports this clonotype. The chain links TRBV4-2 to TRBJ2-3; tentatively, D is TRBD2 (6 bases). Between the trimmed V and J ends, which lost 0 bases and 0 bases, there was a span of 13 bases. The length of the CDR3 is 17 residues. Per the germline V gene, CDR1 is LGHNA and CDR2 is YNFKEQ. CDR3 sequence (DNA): TGTGCCAGCAGCCAAGATGACGCGGGGACTAGCACAGATACGCAGTATTTT. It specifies CASSQDDAGTSTDTQYF.

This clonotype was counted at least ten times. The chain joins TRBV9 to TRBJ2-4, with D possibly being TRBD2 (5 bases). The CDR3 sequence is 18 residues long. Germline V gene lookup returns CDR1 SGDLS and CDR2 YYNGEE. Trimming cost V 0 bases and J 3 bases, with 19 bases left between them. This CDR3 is CASSVGLRADGDKNIQYF. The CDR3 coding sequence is TGTGCCAGCAGCGTAGGATTGCGGGCAGACGGGGACAAAAACATTCAGTACTTC.

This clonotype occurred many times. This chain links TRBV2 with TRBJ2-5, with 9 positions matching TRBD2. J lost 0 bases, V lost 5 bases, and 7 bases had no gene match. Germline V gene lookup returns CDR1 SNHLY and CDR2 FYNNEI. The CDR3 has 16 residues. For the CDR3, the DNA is TGTGCCAGCAGTCCCGGGACTAGCTTATACCAAGAGACCCAGTACTTC. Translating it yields CASSPGTSLYQETQYF.

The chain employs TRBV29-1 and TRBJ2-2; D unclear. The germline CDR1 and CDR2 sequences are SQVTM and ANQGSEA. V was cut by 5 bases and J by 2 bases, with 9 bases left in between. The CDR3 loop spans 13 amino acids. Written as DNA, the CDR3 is TGCAGCGTTTCAGGAGATAACACCGGGGAGCTGTTTTTT. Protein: CSVSGDNTGELFF.

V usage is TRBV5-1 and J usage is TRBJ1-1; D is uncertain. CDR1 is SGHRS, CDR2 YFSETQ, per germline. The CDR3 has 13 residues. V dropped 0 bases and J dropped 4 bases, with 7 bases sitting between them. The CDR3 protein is CASSLARLTEAFF. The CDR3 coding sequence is TGCGCCAGCAGCTTGGCGAGGCTCACTGAAGCTTTCTTT. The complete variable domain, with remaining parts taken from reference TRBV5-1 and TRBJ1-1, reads KAGVTQTPRYLIKTRGQQVTLSCSPISGHRSVSWYQQTPGQGLQFLFEYFSETQRNKGNFPGRFSGRQFSNSRSEMNVSTLELGDSALYLCASSLARLTEAFFGQGTRLTVV.

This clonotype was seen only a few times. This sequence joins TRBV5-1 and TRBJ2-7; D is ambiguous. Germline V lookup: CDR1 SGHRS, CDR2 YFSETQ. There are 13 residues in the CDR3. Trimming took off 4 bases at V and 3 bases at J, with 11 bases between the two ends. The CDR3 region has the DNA TGCGCCAGCAGCAGCCCCGTTAGCTACGAGCAGTACTTC. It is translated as CASSSPVSYEQYF.

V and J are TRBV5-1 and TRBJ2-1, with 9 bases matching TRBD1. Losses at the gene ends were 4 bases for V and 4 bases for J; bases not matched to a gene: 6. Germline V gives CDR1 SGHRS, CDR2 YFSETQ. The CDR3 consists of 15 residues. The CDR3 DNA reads TGCGCCAGCAGCATCCGGGACAGGGAATACAATGAGCAGTTCTTC. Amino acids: CASSIRDREYNEQFF.

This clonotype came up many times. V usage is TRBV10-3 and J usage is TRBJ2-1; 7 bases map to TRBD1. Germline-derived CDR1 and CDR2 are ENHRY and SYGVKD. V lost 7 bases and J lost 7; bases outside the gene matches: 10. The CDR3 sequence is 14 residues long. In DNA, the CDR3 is TGTGCCATCAATAGGGGGCTAGCTAGTAATGAGCAGTTCTTC. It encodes CAINRGLASNEQFF.

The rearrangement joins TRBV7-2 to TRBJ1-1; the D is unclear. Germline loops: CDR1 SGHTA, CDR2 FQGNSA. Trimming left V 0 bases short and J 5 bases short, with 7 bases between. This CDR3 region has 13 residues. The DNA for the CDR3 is TGTGCCAGCAGCTTAGCGCGGGAGACTGAAGCTTTCTTT. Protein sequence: CASSLARETEAFF.

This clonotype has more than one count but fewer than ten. The DNA of the CDR3 is TGCGCCAGCAGCCCTCTTGACAGGGAGAACGGGGAGCTGTTTTTT. Translated, it gives CASSPLDRENGELFF. The chain couples TRBV4-1 to TRBJ2-2, with 7 nucleotides matching TRBD1. The CDR3 is made up of 15 amino acids. J lost 7 bases, V lost 4 bases, and 9 bases had no gene match. Germline CDR1 is MGHRA and CDR2 is YSYEKL.

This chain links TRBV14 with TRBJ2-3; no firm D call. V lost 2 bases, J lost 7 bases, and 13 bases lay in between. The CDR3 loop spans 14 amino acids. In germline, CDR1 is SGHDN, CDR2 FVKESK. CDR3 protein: CASSQYSSRNTQYF. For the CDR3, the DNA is TGTGCCAGCAGCCAATACTCGTCACGGAATACGCAGTATTTT.